This TCR beta chain was observed in a study of blood T cells in healthy people across ages. V was pared by 8 bases and J by 6 bases, with 9 bases of the junction left unmatched. The CDR3 totals 14 residues. Germline CDR1 and CDR2: MNHEY and SMNVEV (reference sequence). Sample-barcoded 5' priming and a J-beta primer mix drove a second PCR of about 6 to 12 cycles. Every cDNA molecule carried a tag from a template-switch adaptor bearing 12 random nucleotides. In TCRdb, the 5' RACE reads were re-called with MiXCR into one record per CDR3 protein. The repertoire holds approximately 1.5 million distinct CDR3 sequences, roughly 32% seen once, with approximately 10% in the top ten.

Sample: blood. This sequence originates from a woman in her thirties in good health. V and J are TRBV27 and TRBJ2-1, with 8 bases fitting TRBD2. CDR3 nucleotides: TGTGCCAGCGCCTCGGGGGGGCAGAGCAATGAGCAGTTCTTC. It is translated as CASASGGQSNEQFF.